The source of this TCR beta chain is a study of post-analysis software for immune sequencing data. In the study overall: There were relapsing-remitting, secondary progressive and progressive-relapsing multiple sclerosis among the disease courses included.

The CDR3 covers 19 residues. Trimming took off 0 bases at V and 3 bases at J, with 19 bases between the two ends. CDR1 is SGDLS, CDR2 YYNGEE, per germline. Unique molecular identifiers had been added to the TCR beta cDNA libraries. The T cell input of about 0.85 to 10 million gave roughly 500,000 cDNA molecules. From the PCR reads, TCRdb called clonotypes with MiXCR, one entry per CDR3 protein. This sample has 150,000 to 200,000 distinct CDR3 sequences, with around 34% found just once. As regards this clonotype: No antigen is known for it.

Study-wide points: With TRBV5-6, TRBV5-1 and TRBV20-1 included, about 5 TRBV segments were more frequent in patients than in controls. Significantly lower normalized Chao1 diversity was found in patients with multiple sclerosis relative to controls.

The material sequenced was blood, taken after autologous hematopoietic stem cell transplantation. The TCR sequence derives from a girl between 10 and 17 years old with multiple sclerosis. The chain employs TRBV9 and TRBJ1-6, with D tentatively TRBD1 (5 bases). The CDR3 sequence: CASSVDGEGQGGYNSPLHF. CDR3 sequence (DNA): TGTGCCAGCAGCGTAGATGGAGAGGGGCAGGGTGGCTATAATTCACCCCTCCACTTT.